The 3 T cell receptor beta chains below come from one sample, sequenced in a study of T cell responses to AZD1222 COVID-19 vaccine. Repertoires were generated with immunoSEQ multiplex PCR, while TCRdb's copy carries only in-frame clones and drops some. Of 85,000 to 130,000 clones in the sample, approximately 88% are singletons; the top ten hold less than 9.5%. This material consisted of peripheral blood, taken on day 0 of AZD1222 vaccination. Receptors originate from an adult in good health.

The chain recombines TRBV7-2 with TRBJ2-7, with D hard to call. There are 15 residues in the CDR3. The V end was cut by 2 bases, the J end by 1 base, with 12 bases between. Germline V gives CDR1 SGHTA, CDR2 FQGNSA. In DNA form, the CDR3 reads TGTGCCAGCAGCTTATCTTTCGACCCTTCCTACGAGCAGTACTTC. Residues: CASSLSFDPSYEQYF.

J is TRBJ2-3 and V is TRBV7-2, with a tentative D call TRBD2 (5 bases). V was cut by 2 bases and J by 1 base, with 10 bases left in between. Germline-derived CDR1 and CDR2 are SGHTA and FQGNSA. This CDR3 is 15 amino acids long. The CDR3 region is CASSLYGVGTDTQYF. The CDR3 DNA reads TGTGCCAGCAGCTTATACGGGGTGGGCACAGATACGCAGTATTTT.

The chain has TRBV12-3 or TRBV12-4 and TRBJ1-5; 10 positions agree with TRBD1. Unmatched junction bases numbered 1, after V lost 6 bases and J lost 5 bases. This CDR3 contains 13 residues. As DNA, the CDR3 is TGTGCCAGCAGGGGACAGGGGCATCAGCCCCAGCATTTT. Its translation is CASRGQGHQPQHF.